The source of this TCR beta chain is a study of lymphopenia after photon versus proton radiotherapy. Study-wide findings and caveats: Larger post-nadir TCR diversity loss correlated inversely with survival in deceased patients.

About this clone: Its specificity is unknown. One end of the junction is discordant with germline, which a read error may explain.

Germline values: CDR1 SGHAT, CDR2 FQNNGV. This CDR3 spans 14 amino acids. Generated by immunoSEQ multiplex PCR, the TCRdb table keeps only in-frame clones and is missing some. This repertoire shows tens of thousands of clones, 70% to 90% found once; its top ten account for 10%. This clonotype originated in a woman between 65 and 79 years old with pancreatic cancer. Some clones in this sample may be carry-over from other donors' samples. The chain has TRBV11-2 and TRBJ2-2, with D hard to call. The sequenced sample was peripheral blood, obtained from a patient treated with proton-based radiotherapy. In DNA, the CDR3 is TGTGCCAGCAGCGTAGAAGCGAACACCGGGGAGCTGTTTTTT. It encodes CASSVEANTGELFF.